This T cell receptor (beta chain) stems from a study of T cells in Graves' hyperthyroidism and ophthalmopathy. Amplification of TCR beta CDR3 regions used RNA as the template. Using the HTBI primer set, a first-round RT-PCR was run on the TCR CDR3. In TCRdb, the multiplex PCR reads were re-called with MiXCR into one record per CDR3 protein. The table shows about 350,000 distinct CDR3 sequences, with approximately 15% occurring only once. Around 10 ml fresh peripheral blood yielded the PBMCs. J lost 10 bases, V lost 6 bases, and 12 bases had no gene match. CDR1 and CDR2 from the germline V gene are SQVTM and ANQGSEA. The CDR3 sequence is 13 residues long. This clonotype was seen a handful of times.

Sequencing was performed on blood. This receptor was identified in a woman aged 25 to 45 with Graves' hyperthyroidism. The V gene is TRBV29-1, the J gene TRBJ1-1; TRBD1 agrees at 9 bases. CDR3 nucleotide sequence: TGCAGCGTGACTCCGGGACAGGGCAGGGGAGCTTTCTTT. Its protein product is CSVTPGQGRGAFF.